Presented here are 27 T cell receptor beta chains from one specimen sequenced in a study of Ad26.COV2.S vaccination and SARS-CoV-2 variants (dated by TCRdb to about 2021). Library preparation was by the immunoSEQ multiplex PCR assay. Imported from immuneACCESS, the table was reduced by TCRdb to in-frame sequences with V and J called. These copies leave out some clones; in studies compared against another copy, an unresolved V gene accounts for under half, and the cause of the remainder is not known. For this sample the table gives some 480,000 clones, of which roughly 87% were detected only once. Around 13% of the sample lies in the top ten. The sample's treatment or condition label, decoded: over 15 received Ad26.COV2.S at low or high dose, single or two shots; 5 received placebo; per-sample allocation not given. For vaccine and placebo recipients, repertoires were sequenced using samples collected on day 63 after the first injection.

The sequencing used peripheral blood, collected in a trial of Ad26.COV2.S vaccine versus placebo. The receptors originated from a person aged 18-60 years who received the Ad26.COV2.S COVID-19 vaccine or a placebo.

This clone was recorded only once. As DNA, the CDR3 is TGTGCCAGCAGACCTGACAGGGGGCGACCCTTGGGTGAGCAGTTCTTC. Its translation: CASRPDRGRPLGEQFF. V gene TRBV5-6 combines with J gene TRBJ2-1, with TRBD1 matching over 10 bases. V was clipped by 5 bases and J by 9 bases; unmatched bases: 14. The CDR3 spans 16 residues. The germline gives CDR1 SGHDT, CDR2 YYEEEE.

J is TRBJ2-3 and V is TRBV6-5; tentatively, D is TRBD1 (5 bases). Trimming pared 2 bases from V and 4 bases from J, leaving 10 bases between. Per the germline V gene, CDR1 is MNHEY and CDR2 is SVGAGI. CDR3 length: 14 residues. As DNA, the CDR3 is TGTGCCAGCAGTTACAGGGGATCCCCAGATACGCAGTATTTT. This gives the protein CASSYRGSPDTQYF.

This CDR3 reads CASSSFDTTGANVLTF. The DNA of the CDR3 is TGTGCCAGCAGTTCCTTCGATACGACTGGGGCCAACGTCCTGACTTTC. V usage is TRBV27 and J usage is TRBJ2-6; D unresolved. The CDR3 spans 16 residues. The germline CDR1 and CDR2 sequences are MNHEY and SMNVEV (reference sequence). Trimming removed 4 bases from V and 2 bases from J, with 12 bases in between.

This sequence joins TRBV5-5 and TRBJ2-3; tentative D call: TRBD2 (6 bases). Germline CDR1 and CDR2: SGHKS and YYEKEE (reference sequence). Trimming removed 0 bases at V and 6 bases at J, with 14 bases between. CDR3 size: 15 residues. The CDR3 region has the DNA TGTGCCAGCAGCTTGGCCGGGACTTTCAGCGATACGCAGTATTTT. This codes for CASSLAGTFSDTQYF.

This sequence joins TRBV9 and TRBJ1-3; no firm D call. V was pared by 2 bases and J by 9 bases, with 12 bases between. Germline CDR1 is SGDLS and CDR2 is YYNGEE. This CDR3 is 13 amino acids long. In DNA, the CDR3 is TGTGCCAGCAGCGTGAGTCCCGGCCTCACCATATATTTT. Its protein is CASSVSPGLTIYF.

The gene calls are TRBV14 and TRBJ2-7; D might be TRBD2 (6 bases). Trimming cost V 1 base and J 2 bases, with 9 bases left between them. Germline CDR1 and CDR2: SGHDN and FVKESK. This CDR3 spans 14 amino acids. CDR3 nucleotide sequence: TGTGCCAGCAGCCAAGTAGGAGGGCCCTACGAGCAGTACTTC. Protein sequence: CASSQVGGPYEQYF.

The rearrangement uses TRBV18 and TRBJ2-7; 13 nucleotides align to TRBD2. This CDR3 is 15 amino acids long. The germline V gene has CDR1 KGHSH and CDR2 LQKENI. Losses at the gene ends were 4 bases for V and 7 bases for J; bases not matched to a gene: 7. DNA of the CDR3: TGTGCCAGCTCACTCGGACTAGCGGGGGTCCAGGAGCAGTACTTC. Its protein is CASSLGLAGVQEQYF.

The chain couples TRBV7-9 to TRBJ1-1; no definite D call. The V end was cut by 8 bases, the J end by 7 bases, with 11 bases between. Germline CDR1 is SEHNR and CDR2 is FQNEAQ (reference sequence). The CDR3 is made up of 11 amino acids. The CDR3 DNA sequence: TGTGCCAGCGCGAGAGATAATGAAGCTTTCTTT. It encodes CASARDNEAFF.

This chain connects TRBV5-1 to TRBJ1-6, with D perhaps TRBD1 (5 bases). The CDR3 spans 14 residues. Germline CDR1 reads SGHRS; CDR2 reads YFSETQ. V lost 0 bases and J 7 bases, leaving 8 bases between the germline ends. The CDR3 DNA reads TGCGCCAGCAGCTTGGGACAGCTGAATTCACCCCTCCACTTT. It encodes CASSLGQLNSPLHF.

This chain joins TRBV19 and TRBJ2-2; the D gene could be TRBD1 or TRBD2 (6 bases each). This CDR3 region has 16 residues. Trimming left V 2 bases short and J 5 bases short, with 15 bases between. Germline V gene sequence: CDR1 LNHDA, CDR2 SQIVND (reference sequence). Written as DNA, the CDR3 is TGTGCCAGTAGTATATTTAGGGGGGCGCGGACCGGGGAGCTGTTTTTT. Its protein product is CASSIFRGARTGELFF.

The V gene is TRBV6-5, the J gene TRBJ2-5; D is unclear. The germline gives CDR1 MNHEY, CDR2 SVGAGI. V was shortened by 2 bases and J by 2 bases, with 12 bases between the two germline ends. CDR3 length: 15 amino acids. In DNA form, the CDR3 reads TGTGCCAGCAGTTACACCTTTGGAGCTCAAGAGACCCAGTACTTC. This codes for CASSYTFGAQETQYF.

The chain employs TRBV6-5 and TRBJ1-1; tentatively, D is TRBD1 (5 bases). Germline CDR1 and CDR2: MNHEY and SVGAGI. With 6 bases removed from V and 6 bases from J, the gap between germline ends came to 8 bases. CDR3 length equals 11 residues. In nucleotides, the CDR3 is TGTGCCAGCAGCATGGGGGCTGAAGCTTTCTTT. Its translation: CASSMGAEAFF.

The chain is built from TRBV15 and TRBJ1-5; 7 positions agree with TRBD1. V was clipped by 1 base and J by 3 bases; unmatched bases: 9. This CDR3 region has 17 residues. CDR1 is LNHNV and CDR2 is YYDKDF in the germline V gene (reference sequence). The CDR3 loop reads CATSRGRGGTINQPQHF. In DNA form, the CDR3 reads TGTGCCACCAGCAGAGGCAGGGGGGGCACGATCAATCAGCCCCAGCATTTT.

The chain uses TRBV11-3 and TRBJ1-1; tentatively, D is TRBD1 (5 bases). The CDR3 length is 13 residues. Trimming shortened V by 0 bases and J by 8 bases, and 10 bases separated the two germline ends. Germline CDR1 SGHNT, CDR2 YENEEA. The CDR3 DNA is TGTGCCAGCAGCTTAGACCCGGGGACCGAAGCTTTCTTT. Translation: CASSLDPGTEAFF.

The chain recombines TRBV7-2 with TRBJ2-1; D assignment may be TRBD1 or TRBD2 (5 bases each). The CDR3 extends over 16 amino acids. CDR1 is SGHTA and CDR2 is FQGNSA in the germline V gene. The V end was cut by 2 bases, the J end by 2 bases, with 13 bases between. CDR3 sequence reads: CASSLSGAGPYNEQFF. The DNA of the CDR3 is TGTGCCAGCAGCTTATCCGGGGCAGGACCCTACAATGAGCAGTTCTTC.

This chain joins TRBV30 and TRBJ2-5, with no clear D. V was cut by 2 bases and J by 5 bases, with 12 bases left in between. Germline V gives CDR1 GTSNPN, CDR2 SVGIG (reference sequence). The CDR3 is made up of 13 amino acids. The chain's CDR3 is CAWSPGRSETQYF. CDR3 DNA sequence: TGTGCCTGGAGTCCCGGACGGTCGGAGACCCAGTACTTC.

The chain is built from TRBV3-1 (or the pseudogene TRBV3-2) and TRBJ2-1, with 9 bases aligning to TRBD2. Germline V lookup: CDR1 LGHDT, CDR2 YNNKEL (reference sequence). The V and J ends lost 4 bases and 3 bases, in that order; junction bases with no gene match: 4. The CDR3 length is 15 residues. CDR3 coding DNA: TGTGCCAGCAGCCCGGGACTAGCAGTCTACAATGAGCAGTTCTTC. Protein product: CASSPGLAVYNEQFF.

This clone was observed once. This chain joins TRBV7-2 and TRBJ2-7, with 7 nucleotides matching TRBD2. The germline V gene has CDR1 SGHTA and CDR2 FQGNSA. CDR3 length: 14 residues. V gave up 3 bases and J gave up 4 bases; unmatched junction bases: 6. As DNA, the CDR3 is TGTGCCAGCAGCTTGGCGGGAGTTGTATACGAGCAGTACTTC. Protein: CASSLAGVVYEQYF.

This chain uses TRBV5-1 with TRBJ2-3; TRBD1 is a possible D gene (6 bases). Per the germline V gene, CDR1 is SGHRS and CDR2 is YFSETQ. Trimming removed 4 bases from V and 4 bases from J, with 19 bases in between. This CDR3 comprises 16 residues. The CDR3 DNA is TGCGCCAGCAGCACTCCCCAGGGGAATGCAGCAGATACGCAGTATTTT. Its protein is CASSTPQGNAADTQYF.

This clone was detected only a few times. V is TRBV5-4 and J is TRBJ1-5; D gene uncertain. The CDR3 runs to 14 residues. V was pared by 4 bases and J by 3 bases, with 11 bases between. From germline, CDR1 is SGHNT and CDR2 YYREEE (reference sequence). The CDR3 DNA reads as TGTGCCAGCAGCCCCTCCCCCTCCAATCAGCCCCAGCATTTT. Amino acid sequence: CASSPSPSNQPQHF.

J is TRBJ2-5 and V is TRBV30, with D maybe TRBD2 (5 bases). Per germline, CDR1 GTSNPN and CDR2 SVGIG (reference sequence). V gave up 3 bases and J gave up 7 bases, with 12 bases separating them. The CDR3 length is 12 residues. DNA for the CDR3: TGTGCCTGGAGCCCCCTCGGAGGGACCCAGTACTTC. Its protein product is CAWSPLGGTQYF.

The chain couples TRBV7-9 to TRBJ2-2; TRBD2 aligns across 7 bases. Trimming at V came to 3 bases and at J to 6 bases, leaving 4 bases not matched to a gene. This CDR3 is 14 amino acids long. CDR1 and CDR2 from the germline V gene are SEHNR and FQNEAQ (reference sequence). CDR3 sequence: CASSFGGSAGELFF. DNA of the CDR3: TGTGCCAGCAGCTTCGGCGGGAGCGCCGGGGAGCTGTTTTTT.

The chain couples TRBV6-2 or TRBV6-3 to TRBJ1-5; maybe TRBD1 (5 bases). V lost 6 bases and J lost 7, with 16 bases in between. Germline CDR1 reads MNHEY; CDR2 reads SVGEGT. The CDR3 totals 14 residues. The CDR3 here is CASSRTSGGQPQHF. The CDR3 DNA is TGTGCCAGCAGCCGTACCTCCGGGGGACAGCCCCAGCATTTT.

This rearrangement joins TRBV5-6 to TRBJ2-1, with a possible D match to TRBD1 (6 bases). The CDR3 is made up of 15 amino acids. Germline assignment: CDR1 SGHDT and CDR2 YYEEEE. The V end was cut by 0 bases, the J end by 5 bases, with 12 bases between. CDR3 nucleotides: TGTGCCAGCAGCTTGGGAGGGGGAACCCACAATGAGCAGTTCTTC. It specifies CASSLGGGTHNEQFF.

This clone occurred once. The V gene is TRBV3-1 (or the pseudogene TRBV3-2), the J gene TRBJ2-7, with D possibly being TRBD1 or TRBD2 (5 bases each). V was cut by 2 bases and J by 6 bases, with 14 bases left in between. Germline lookup yields CDR1 LGHDT and CDR2 YNNKEL (reference sequence). CDR3 size: 14 residues. CDR3 DNA: TGTGCCAGCAGCCAAAGGTCACTGGGGGTCGAGCAGTACTTC. This translates into CASSQRSLGVEQYF.

The genes are TRBV7-8 and TRBJ2-2, with 7 nucleotides matching TRBD2. The junction had 4 bases not matched to a gene; V was cut back by 1 base and J by 2 bases. The germline V gene has CDR1 SGHVS and CDR2 FQNEAQ. CDR3 length: 16 amino acids. This CDR3 reads CASSLERTRNTGELFF. CDR3 sequence (DNA): TGTGCCAGCAGCTTAGAGAGGACTAGAAACACCGGGGAGCTGTTTTTT. Full variable domain (missing parts from reference TRBV7-8 and TRBJ2-2): GAGVSQSPRYKVAKRGQDVALRCDPISGHVSLFWYQQALGQGPEFLTYFQNEAQLDKSGLPSDRFFAERPEGSVSTLKIQRTQQEDSAVYLCASSLERTRNTGELFFGEGSRLTVL.

The rearrangement uses TRBV4-2 and TRBJ2-7, with D perhaps given as TRBD1 or TRBD2 (5 bases each). Germline CDR1 and CDR2: LGHNA and YNFKEQ. The ends were cut back, 1 base at V and 3 bases at J, with 13 bases in the middle. This CDR3 is built from 15 residues. The CDR3 coding sequence is TGTGCCAGCAGCCAAGGGGGGAAACCCCTCTACGAGCAGTACTTC. This gives the protein CASSQGGKPLYEQYF.